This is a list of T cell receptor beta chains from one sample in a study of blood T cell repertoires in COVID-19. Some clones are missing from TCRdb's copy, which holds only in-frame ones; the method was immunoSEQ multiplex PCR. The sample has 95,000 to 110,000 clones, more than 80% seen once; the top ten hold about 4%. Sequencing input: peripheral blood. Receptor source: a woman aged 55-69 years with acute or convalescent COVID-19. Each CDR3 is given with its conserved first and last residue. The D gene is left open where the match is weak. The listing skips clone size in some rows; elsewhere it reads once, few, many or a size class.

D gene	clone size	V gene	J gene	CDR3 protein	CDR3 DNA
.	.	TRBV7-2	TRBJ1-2	CASSLGQAWGGYTF	TGTGCCAGCAGCTTAGGACAGGCTTGGGGCGGCTACACCTTC
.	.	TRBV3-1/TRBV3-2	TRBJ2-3	CASSQDQGGATDTQYF	TGTGCCAGCAGCCAAGATCAGGGCGGGGCCACAGATACGCAGTATTTT
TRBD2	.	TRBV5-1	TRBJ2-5	CASSLGAGETQYF	TGCGCCAGCAGCTTGGGAGCGGGGGAGACCCAGTACTTC
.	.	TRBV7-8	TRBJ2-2	CASSLGTPTGELFF	TGTGCCAGCAGCTTAGGGACACCAACCGGGGAGCTGTTTTTT
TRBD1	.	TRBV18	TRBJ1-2	CASSPRGRTGLDPQVTGSSGYTF	TGTGCCAGCTCACCACGGGGGAGGACAGGCTTAGATCCCCAAGTGACGGGATCTAGTGGCTACACCTTC
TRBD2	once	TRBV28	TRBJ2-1	CASRGAGVYEQFF	TGTGCCAGCCGTGGGGCGGGAGTCTATGAGCAGTTCTTC
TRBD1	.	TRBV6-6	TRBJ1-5	CASSYPLGTGGQPQHF	TGTGCCAGCAGTTATCCCTTAGGGACAGGGGGCCAGCCCCAGCATTTT
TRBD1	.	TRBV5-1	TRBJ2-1	CASSPTGTGVIRSYNEQFF	TGCGCCAGCAGCCCAACCGGGACAGGGGTAATTAGGTCCTACAATGAGCAGTTCTTC
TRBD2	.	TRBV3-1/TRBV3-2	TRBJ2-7	CASSPLAGRFEQYF	TGTGCCAGCAGCCCTCTAGCGGGAAGGTTTGAGCAGTACTTC
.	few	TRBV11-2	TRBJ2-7	CASTTDRSRSEQYF	TGTGCCAGCACCACCGACAGGAGTAGGAGCGAGCAGTACTTC
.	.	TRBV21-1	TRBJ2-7	CASSKVPHPKPYEQYF	TGTGCCAGCAGCAAAGTACCCCACCCTAAACCGTACGAGCAGTACTTC
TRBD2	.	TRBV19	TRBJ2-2	CASSIGGSRTGELFF	TGTGCCAGTAGTATCGGCGGGAGTAGAACCGGGGAGCTGTTTTTT
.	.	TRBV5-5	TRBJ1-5	CASSFSSNQPQHF	TGTGCCAGCAGCTTTAGTAGCAATCAGCCCCAGCATTTT
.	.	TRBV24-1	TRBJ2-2	CATSDLGRGGTGELFF	TGTGCCACCAGTGATTTGGGGCGGGGCGGCACCGGGGAGCTGTTTTTT
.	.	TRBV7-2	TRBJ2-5	CASSSLGAPGETQYF	TGTGCCAGCAGCTCCCTCGGAGCCCCTGGGGAGACCCAGTACTTC
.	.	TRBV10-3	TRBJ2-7	CATSETGFGEQYF	TGTGCCACCTCGGAAACAGGGTTCGGCGAGCAGTACTTC
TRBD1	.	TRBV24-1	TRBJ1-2	CATPTGVHGYTF	TGTGCCACCCCTACAGGGGTTCATGGCTACACCTTC
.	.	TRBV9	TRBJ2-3	CASSVTTSTDTQYF	TGTGCCAGCAGCGTTACTACCAGCACAGATACGCAGTATTTT
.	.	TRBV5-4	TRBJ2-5	CASSSTGSWETQYF	TGTGCCAGCAGCTCCACCGGGTCCTGGGAGACCCAGTACTTC
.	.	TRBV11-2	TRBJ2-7	CASSPDGSSYEQYF	TGTGCCAGCAGCCCAGACGGGAGCTCCTACGAGCAGTACTTC
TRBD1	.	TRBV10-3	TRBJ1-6	CAISYRGKDSPLHF	TGTGCCATCAGTTACAGGGGGAAGGATTCACCCCTCCACTTT
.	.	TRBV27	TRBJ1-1	CASRLPVTGVFFF	TGTGCCAGCAGGCTACCAGTTACCGGGGTTTTTTTCTTT
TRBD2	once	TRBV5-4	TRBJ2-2	CASKPGLAGSGELFF	TGTGCCAGCAAACCGGGACTAGCGGGCTCCGGGGAGCTGTTTTTT
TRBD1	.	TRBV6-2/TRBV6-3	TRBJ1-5	CASTPGGTQPQHF	TGTGCCAGCACCCCAGGGGGCACTCAGCCCCAGCATTTT
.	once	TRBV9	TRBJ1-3	CASSVGGLGNTIYF	TGTGCCAGCAGCGTAGGGGGCCTTGGAAACACCATATATTTT
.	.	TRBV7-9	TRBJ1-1	CASSLDSLEAFF	TGTGCCAGCAGCCTGGACAGCCTTGAAGCTTTCTTT
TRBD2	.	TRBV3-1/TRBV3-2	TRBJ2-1	CASSQLRTSGSHRGNEQFF	TGTGCCAGCAGCCAACTCAGGACTAGCGGGAGCCATCGGGGCAATGAGCAGTTCTTC
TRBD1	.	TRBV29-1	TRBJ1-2	CSVTGGIKYGYTF	TGCAGCGTCACAGGGGGCATAAAGTATGGCTACACCTTC
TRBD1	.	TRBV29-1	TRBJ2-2	CSVGPGGNTGELFF	TGCAGCGTTGGGCCAGGGGGCAACACCGGGGAGCTGTTTTTT
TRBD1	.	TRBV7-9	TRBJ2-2	CASSFSTGGNTGELFF	TGTGCCAGCAGCTTCTCGACAGGGGGTAACACCGGGGAGCTGTTTTTT
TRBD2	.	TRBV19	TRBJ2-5	CASSRTGTSGRFGTQYF	TGTGCCAGCTCCCGAACCGGGACTAGCGGGCGATTCGGGACCCAGTACTTC
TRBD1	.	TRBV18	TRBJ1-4	CASSLNRDRSEKLFF	TGTGCCAGCTCACTCAACCGGGACAGATCGGAAAAACTGTTTTTT
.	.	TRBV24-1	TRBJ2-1	CATSDRGLAGYEQFF	TGTGCCACCAGTGATCGGGGGTTAGCCGGCTATGAGCAGTTCTTC
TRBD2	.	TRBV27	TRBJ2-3	CASSLIAGGGTDTQYF	TGTGCCAGCAGTTTAATAGCGGGAGGGGGCACAGATACGCAGTATTTT
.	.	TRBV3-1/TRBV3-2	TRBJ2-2	CASSQVSVGGELFF	TGTGCCAGCAGCCAAGTTAGCGTGGGCGGGGAGCTGTTTTTT
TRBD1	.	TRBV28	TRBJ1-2	CASRPPPGQGWYGYTF	TGTGCCAGCAGACCTCCCCCCGGACAGGGGTGGTATGGCTACACCTTC
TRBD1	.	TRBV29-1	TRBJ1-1	CSVLGQGIYSGTEAFF	TGCAGCGTTCTCGGACAGGGGATATATTCGGGCACTGAAGCTTTCTTT
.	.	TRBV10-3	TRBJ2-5	CAISYTSIASQYF	TGTGCCATCAGTTATACTAGTATTGCGTCCCAGTACTTC
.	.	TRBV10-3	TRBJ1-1	CAISTMGAGASTYTEAFF	TGTGCCATCAGCACAATGGGGGCAGGGGCCTCCACTTACACTGAAGCTTTCTTT
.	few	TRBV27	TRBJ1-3	CASSTTGTSGNTIYF	TGTGCCAGCAGTACTACAGGGACCTCTGGAAACACCATATATTTT
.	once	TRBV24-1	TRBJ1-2	CATSESYSDGYTF	TGTGCCACCAGTGAATCCTATTCGGATGGCTACACCTTC
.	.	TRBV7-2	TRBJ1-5	CASSLAVSRNQPQHF	TGTGCCAGCAGCTTAGCCGTCTCGCGGAATCAGCCCCAGCATTTT
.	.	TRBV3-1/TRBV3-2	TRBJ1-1	CASSQDWSGNTEAFF	TGTGCCAGCAGCCAAGACTGGTCAGGGAACACTGAAGCTTTCTTT
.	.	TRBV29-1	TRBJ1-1	CAGGGTEAFF	TGCGCGGGAGGGGGGACAGAAGCTTTCTTT
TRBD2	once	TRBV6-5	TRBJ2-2	CASSYSGTSPTGELFF	TGTGCCAGCAGTTACTCGGGGACTAGTCCCACCGGGGAGCTGTTTTTT
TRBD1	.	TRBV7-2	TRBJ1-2	CASSRGGQDGVNRGYTF	TGTGCCAGCAGCAGAGGGGGACAGGACGGGGTTAATCGTGGCTACACCTTC
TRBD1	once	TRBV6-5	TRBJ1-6	CASNLGGVNSPLHF	TGTGCCAGCAACCTAGGGGGCGTGAATTCACCCCTCCACTTT
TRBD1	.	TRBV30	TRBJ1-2	CAWRPRQGQANYGYTF	TGTGCCTGGAGGCCGAGACAGGGCCAGGCCAACTATGGCTACACCTTC
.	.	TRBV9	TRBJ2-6	CASTSVSGANVLTF	TGTGCCAGCACTTCAGTCTCTGGGGCCAACGTCCTGACTTTC
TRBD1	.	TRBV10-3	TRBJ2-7	CAIRALGTGDEQYF	TGTGCCATCAGGGCCCTCGGGACAGGGGATGAGCAGTACTTC
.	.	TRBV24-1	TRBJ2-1	CATSSSYNEQFF	TGTGCCACATCTAGCTCCTACAATGAGCAGTTCTTC
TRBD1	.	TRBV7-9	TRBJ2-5	CASRSNPGQNAETQYF	TGTGCCAGCAGGAGCAATCCGGGACAGAACGCAGAGACCCAGTACTTC
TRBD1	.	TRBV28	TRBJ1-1	CASSPRNRGTEAFF	TGTGCCAGCAGTCCACGAAACAGGGGTACTGAAGCTTTCTTT
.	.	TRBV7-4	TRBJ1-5	CASSCPGWGPRQPQHF	TGTGCCAGCAGCTGTCCCGGTTGGGGGCCGCGGCAGCCCCAGCATTTT
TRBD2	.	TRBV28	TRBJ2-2	CASNALGLADYTGELFF	TGTGCCAGCAATGCCCTGGGACTAGCGGACTACACCGGGGAGCTGTTTTTT
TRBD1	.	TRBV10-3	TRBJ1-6	CAITRDRASENSPLHF	TGTGCCATCACCAGGGACAGGGCTTCGGAAAATTCACCCCTCCACTTT
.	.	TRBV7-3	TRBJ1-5	CASSVTGGVGQPQHF	TGTGCCAGCAGCGTCACAGGCGGTGTTGGGCAGCCCCAGCATTTT